The 10 T cell receptor beta chains in this list originate from one sample, sequenced in a study of T and B cells in COVID-19 patients. From blood, about 240-550 ng of genomic DNA served as TRB template. BIOMED2 TRB-A/B primer pools were used in multiplex TRB PCR. TCRdb re-derived calls from the multiplex PCR reads in MiXCR, one entry per CDR3 protein. Of some 10,000 distinct CDR3 sequences detected, around 30% appear once; the ten largest clones hold about 30%. The sample was blood. The receptors come from a human donor who had recovered from COVID-19.

This clonotype is labeled medium-sized. The rearrangement links TRBV11-1 to TRBJ2-5; 7 nucleotides agree with TRBD2. The CDR3 has 16 residues. With V trimmed by 1 base and J by 1 base, 6 bases remained unmatched. Germline CDR1 SGHAT, CDR2 FQDESV (reference sequence). CDR3 amino acids: CASSLGSRGSQETQYF. DNA of the CDR3: TGTGCCAGCAGCTTAGGTTCGCGGGGGAGCCAAGAGACCCAGTACTTC.

The V call is TRBV7-9, the J call TRBJ2-7; D is uncertain. CDR3 length equals 13 residues. Deletions cut 5 bases from V and 2 bases from J, with 10 bases between. Germline V CDR1 and CDR2: SEHNR, FQNEAQ (reference sequence). Written as DNA, the CDR3 is TGTGCCAGCAGCCCGGCGGACCCCTACGAGCAGTACTTC. Its protein product is CASSPADPYEQYF.

This rearrangement joins TRBV7-2 to TRBJ1-5, with D hard to call. The CDR3 consists of 14 residues. Germline V CDR1 and CDR2: SGHTA, FQGNSA. V was pared by 6 bases and J by 1 base, with 10 bases between. The CDR3 loop reads CASSTTASNQPQHF. The DNA for the CDR3 is TGTGCCAGCAGTACGACGGCCAGCAATCAGCCCCAGCATTTT.

The table lists this clonotype with many counts. The DNA for the CDR3 is TGTGCCAGCAGCCAAGAGGCACGGACGAACACCGGGGAGCTGTTTTTT. Translated: CASSQEARTNTGELFF. This chain joins TRBV4-2 and TRBJ2-2; unclear D gene. CDR3 length equals 16 residues. V lost 0 bases and J 0 bases, leaving 8 bases between the germline ends. CDR1 and CDR2 from the germline V gene are LGHNA and YNFKEQ.

This clonotype occurred many times. The genes are TRBV15 and TRBJ2-7, with TRBD2 matching over 8 bases. After removal of 1 base from V and 2 bases from J, the junction contained 1 base not matched to a gene. The V gene's germline CDR1 is LNHNV and CDR2 YYDKDF (reference sequence). The CDR3 length is 14 residues. The CDR3 DNA follows: TGTGCCACCAGCAGAGGGCGGGGGGCCTACGAGCAGTACGTC. It translates to CATSRGRGAYEQYV.

The gene calls are TRBV11-3 and TRBJ2-1; TRBD1 matches at 9 bases. In germline, CDR1 is SGHNT, CDR2 YENEEA. The length of the CDR3 is 14 residues. J lost 9 bases, V lost 5 bases, and 8 bases had no gene match. The CDR3 is CASSLRTGVSEQFF. The DNA of the CDR3 is TGTGCCAGCAGCCTAAGGACAGGGGTCAGTGAGCAGTTCTTC.

The J gene is TRBJ2-7, the V gene TRBV5-3; D is possibly TRBD1 or TRBD2 (5 bases each). TRBV5-3 is an ORF, and what it does is uncertain. The CDR3 is 17 residues long. The CDR3 nucleotides are TGCGCCAGCAGCTTGGCCGGTGAGGGGTCTGGCCTTTACGAGCAGTACGTC. Amino acid sequence: CASSLAGEGSGLYEQYV.

The chain has TRBV28 and TRBJ1-4; D ambiguous. Per germline, CDR1 MDHEN and CDR2 SYDVKM. This CDR3 comprises 13 residues. Trimming stripped 3 bases from V and 8 bases from J, with 10 bases between. The CDR3 DNA reads as TGTGCCAGCAGTTTTAGGCGGGCGGAAAAACTGTTTTTT. Translating it yields CASSFRRAEKLFF. Based on the CDR3 plus reference TRBV28 and TRBJ1-4, the full variable domain is DVKVTQSSRYLVKRTGEKVFLECVQDMDHENMFWYRQDPGLGLRLIYFSYDVKMKEKGDIPEGYSVSREKKERFSLILESASTNQTSMYLCASSFRRAEKLFFGSGTQLSVL.

This CDR3 reads CASSENTLEQYF. The CDR3 coding sequence is TGTGCCAGCAGTGAAAACACTCTCGAGCAGTACTTC. The V and J genes are TRBV28 and TRBJ2-7; D gene ambiguous. Germline assignment: CDR1 MDHEN and CDR2 SYDVKM. The CDR3 consists of 12 residues. Trimming cost V 5 bases and J 6 bases, with 11 bases left between them.

The table lists this clonotype with a few counts. The rearrangement links TRBV19 to TRBJ1-4; TRBD1 is a possible D gene (5 bases). Trimming removed 5 bases at V and 1 base at J, with 14 bases between. CDR1 is LNHDA, CDR2 SQIVND, per germline (reference sequence). The CDR3 spans 16 residues. The CDR3 DNA reads TGTGCCAGTAGTTTGACGTCGGGGGGAACTAATGAAAAACTGTTTTTT. Its translation is CASSLTSGGTNEKLFF.